This is a list of T cell receptor beta chains from one sample in a study of blood T cell repertoires in COVID-19. Assay: immunoSEQ multiplex PCR; the TCRdb copy retains only in-frame clones and omits some. The sample holds around 230,000 clones; approximately 88% are singletons and the top ten take 27%. Sequenced input: peripheral blood. These receptors came from a man aged 40-50 years with acute or convalescent COVID-19. Each CDR3 is given with its conserved first and last residue. A D gene is named only where the DNA matches it firmly. Only part of the rows carry a size: once, few, many, or a class if the clone is expanded.

CDR3 DNA: TGCAGCGTTCACCCCGGGACTAGCGGCAATGAGCAGTTCTTC; CDR3 protein: CSVHPGTSGNEQFF; V gene: TRBV29-1; J gene: TRBJ2-1; clone size: .; D gene: TRBD2
CDR3 DNA: TGTGCCAGCAGCCCGGGACTAGCGGTTTTCTACGAGCAGTACTTC; CDR3 protein: CASSPGLAVFYEQYF; V gene: TRBV3-1/TRBV3-2; J gene: TRBJ2-7; clone size: few; D gene: TRBD2
CDR3 DNA: TGTGCCAGCAGCTCAGACCCCTCAGGGGCAATGAACACTGAAGCTTTCTTT; CDR3 protein: CASSSDPSGAMNTEAFF; V gene: TRBV5-5; J gene: TRBJ1-1; clone size: .; D gene: .
CDR3 DNA: TGTGCCAGCAGGGAGAACAGGGGTGAGACCTACGAGCAGTACTTC; CDR3 protein: CASRENRGETYEQYF; V gene: TRBV2; J gene: TRBJ2-7; clone size: .; D gene: TRBD1
CDR3 DNA: TGTGCCAGCTCAGATTCGGGATGGGATACTGAAGCTTTCTTT; CDR3 protein: CASSDSGWDTEAFF; V gene: TRBV18; J gene: TRBJ1-1; clone size: .; D gene: .
CDR3 DNA: TGTGCCAGCTCACCTGAGCGGGAGCAGTTCTTC; CDR3 protein: CASSPEREQFF; V gene: TRBV18; J gene: TRBJ2-1; clone size: once; D gene: .
CDR3 DNA: TGTGCCAGCAGCCAAACGGGCTCCTACAATGAGCAGTTCTTC; CDR3 protein: CASSQTGSYNEQFF; V gene: TRBV14; J gene: TRBJ2-1; clone size: many; D gene: .
CDR3 DNA: TGTGCCAGCAGCTTGGCCAGGAACCTGAACACTGAAGCTTTCTTT; CDR3 protein: CASSLARNLNTEAFF; V gene: TRBV11-1; J gene: TRBJ1-1; clone size: .; D gene: .
CDR3 DNA: TGTGCCAGCAGTCCGGAAGAGACCCAGTACTTC; CDR3 protein: CASSPEETQYF; V gene: TRBV2; J gene: TRBJ2-5; clone size: .; D gene: .
CDR3 DNA: TGTGCCAGCTCTCCCGCGGGGGCCTCTGGAAACACCATATATTTT; CDR3 protein: CASSPAGASGNTIYF; V gene: TRBV27; J gene: TRBJ1-3; clone size: .; D gene: .
CDR3 DNA: TGTGCCAGCAGTGAAAGGACAGGGAATGAAGAGCAGTTCTTC; CDR3 protein: CASSERTGNEEQFF; V gene: TRBV2; J gene: TRBJ2-1; clone size: .; D gene: TRBD1
CDR3 DNA: TGTGCCAGCAGCTTACAACCCGGGGTCGGCTACACCTTC; CDR3 protein: CASSLQPGVGYTF; V gene: TRBV7-8; J gene: TRBJ1-2; clone size: .; D gene: .
CDR3 DNA: TGTGCCAGCAGCAAGGAACTGGGACACCTCCAAGAGACCCAGTACTTC; CDR3 protein: CASSKELGHLQETQYF; V gene: TRBV21-1; J gene: TRBJ2-5; clone size: once; D gene: .
CDR3 DNA: TGTGCCAGCAGCCAAGATCCGGTTCTCTCTGGGGCCAACGTCCTGACTTTC; CDR3 protein: CASSQDPVLSGANVLTF; V gene: TRBV4-2; J gene: TRBJ2-6; clone size: .; D gene: .
CDR3 DNA: TGTGCCAGCAGCCAAGTTGCGAATAATTCACCCCTCCACTTT; CDR3 protein: CASSQVANNSPLHF; V gene: TRBV3-1/TRBV3-2; J gene: TRBJ1-6; clone size: .; D gene: .
CDR3 DNA: TGTGCCAGCAGCTTAGATGTGGGGACAAAGCATTTT; CDR3 protein: CASSLDVGTKHF; V gene: TRBV7-8; J gene: TRBJ1-5; clone size: few; D gene: .
CDR3 DNA: TGTGCCAGCAGTCTCCCAGGGGGCTTGAACGGGGAGCTGTTTTTT; CDR3 protein: CASSLPGGLNGELFF; V gene: TRBV28; J gene: TRBJ2-2; clone size: .; D gene: TRBD1
CDR3 DNA: TGTGCCAGTGCACAGATAAATCAGCCCCAGCATTTT; CDR3 protein: CASAQINQPQHF; V gene: TRBV19; J gene: TRBJ1-5; clone size: .; D gene: .